This TCR beta chain is from a study of T-cell reconstitution after alpha-beta-depleted transplantation in children. Comment on this clonotype: Its antigen is as yet unknown.

Preparation of the TCRbeta library used unique molecular identifiers. MiXCR was run by TCRdb on the PCR reads, yielding one entry per CDR3 protein. The top ten clones hold approximately 33% of a sample with approximately 500,000 distinct CDR3 sequences, approximately 30% of them seen once. Study conclusions and caveats: Approximately two months post-transplant, alpha-beta T cells reportedly originated from several hundred expanded graft clones. One year post-transplant, T-cell counts and diversity were largely derived from T cells produced anew. There were some patients whose high TCRbeta diversity at day 60 came from surviving recipient T cells and thymic progenitors.

With 2 bases clipped from V and 4 bases from J, the junction kept 7 bases outside the gene matches. This CDR3 is built from 16 residues. The chain uses TRBV12-3 or TRBV12-4 and TRBJ2-5, with 10 bases matching TRBD1. The material was PBMCs, obtained before TCRalphabeta/CD19-depleted stem cell transplant. The TCR was taken from a boy in the first two years of life with Wiskott-Aldrich syndrome, due to receive a stem cell transplant. The DNA for the CDR3 is TGTGCCAGCAGTTTATGGACAGGGGGTACGGGAGAGACCCAGTACTTC. As protein: CASSLWTGGTGETQYF.